This entry describes one T cell receptor beta chain. The CDR3 length is 15 residues. The V end was cut by 0 bases, the J end by 1 base, with 10 bases between. Germline V CDR1 and CDR2: SGHNT, YYREEE (reference sequence). TCRdb's copy holds only in-frame clones and misses some; the assay was immunoSEQ multiplex PCR. The sample has over 300,000 clones, around 86% seen once. The sample originates from a study of blood T cell repertoires in COVID-19. Whole-study context: There were acute and convalescent COVID-19 samples, and they came from the United States, Italy and Spain.

This chain joins TRBV5-4 and TRBJ2-5, with D unclear. The source is a woman in her fifties or sixties with acute or convalescent COVID-19. The sample comprised peripheral blood. CDR3 residues: CASSLARRLQETQYF. The CDR3 region has the DNA TGTGCCAGCAGCTTGGCACGGCGGCTCCAAGAGACCCAGTACTTC.